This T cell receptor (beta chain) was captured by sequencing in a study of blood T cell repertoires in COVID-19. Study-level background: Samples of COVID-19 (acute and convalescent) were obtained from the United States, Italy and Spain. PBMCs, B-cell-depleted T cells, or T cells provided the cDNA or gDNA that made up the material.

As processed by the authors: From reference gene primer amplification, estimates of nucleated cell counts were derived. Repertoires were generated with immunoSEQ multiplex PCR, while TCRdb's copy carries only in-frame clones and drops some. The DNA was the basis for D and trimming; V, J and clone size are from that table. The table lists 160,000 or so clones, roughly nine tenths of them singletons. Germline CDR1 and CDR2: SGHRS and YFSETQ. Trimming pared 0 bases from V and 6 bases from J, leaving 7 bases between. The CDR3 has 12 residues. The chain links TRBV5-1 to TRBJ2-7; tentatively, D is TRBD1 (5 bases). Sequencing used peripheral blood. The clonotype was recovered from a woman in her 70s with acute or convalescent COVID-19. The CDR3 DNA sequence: TGCGCCAGCAGCTTGGCAGGGCCCGAGCAGTACTTC. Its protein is CASSLAGPEQYF.